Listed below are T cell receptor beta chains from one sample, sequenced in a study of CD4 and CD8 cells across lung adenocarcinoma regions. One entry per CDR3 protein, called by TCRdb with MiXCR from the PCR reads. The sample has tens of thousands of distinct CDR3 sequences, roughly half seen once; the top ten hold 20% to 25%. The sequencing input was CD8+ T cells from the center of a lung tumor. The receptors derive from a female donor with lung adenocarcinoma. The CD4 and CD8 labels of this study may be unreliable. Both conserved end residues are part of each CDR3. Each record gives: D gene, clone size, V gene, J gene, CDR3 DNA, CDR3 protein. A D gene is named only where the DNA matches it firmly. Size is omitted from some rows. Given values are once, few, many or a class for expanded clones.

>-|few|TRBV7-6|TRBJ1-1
TGTGCCAGCAGCTTAGACGCCCTGAACACTGAAGCTTTCTTT
CASSLDALNTEAFF
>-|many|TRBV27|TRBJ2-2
TGTGCCAGCAGTCGTTTGGGAGAGGGGACCGGGGAGCTGTTTTTT
CASSRLGEGTGELFF
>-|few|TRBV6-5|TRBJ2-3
TGTGCCAGCAGTCACAGGGAAGGGCACACAGATACGCAGTATTTT
CASSHREGHTDTQYF
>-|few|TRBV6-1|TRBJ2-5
TGTGCCAGCAGTGAAGGGTCTAATGGGGAGACCCAGTACTTC
CASSEGSNGETQYF
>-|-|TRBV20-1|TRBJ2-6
TGCAGTGCTAGAGACCTGGGGGCCAACGTCCTGACTTTC
CSARDLGANVLTF
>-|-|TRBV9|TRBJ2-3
TGTGCCGGGGGGTCGGGGGGCAGTGGCACAGAGACCCAGTATTTC
CAGGSGGSGTETQYF
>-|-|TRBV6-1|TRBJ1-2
TGTGCCAGCACCATCGAGGAGGGGAACTATGGCTACACCTTC
CASTIEEGNYGYTF
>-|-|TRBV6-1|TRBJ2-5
TGTGCCAGCAGTGAAGCCGGCGGCTCGGGACTTATAGACCAAGAGACCCAGTACTTC
CASSEAGGSGLIDQETQYF
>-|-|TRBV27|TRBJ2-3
TGTGGCAGGGGGCGCGGGGGCCGTGGCACAGAGACGCAGTATTTT
CGRGRGGRGTETQYF
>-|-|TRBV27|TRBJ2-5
TGTGCGCTCAGGGGCTGTGAAGAAAAGACCCAGTACTTC
CALRGCEEKTQYF
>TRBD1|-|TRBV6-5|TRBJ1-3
TGTGCCAGCAGTTACGGGAGCGCAGGGGGCGGTGGAAACACCATATATTTT
CASSYGSAGGGGNTIYF
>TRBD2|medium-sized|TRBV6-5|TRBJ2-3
TGTGCGGTGTTGCGGGAGGTAACAGATACGCAGTATTTT
CAVLREVTDTQYF
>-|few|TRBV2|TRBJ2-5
TGTGCCAGCAGTGAATACCAGCGCGAGACCCAGTACTTC
CASSEYQRETQYF
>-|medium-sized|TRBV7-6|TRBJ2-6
TGTGCCAGCAGCCCGAACTCTGGGGCCAACGTCCTGACTTTC
CASSPNSGANVLTF
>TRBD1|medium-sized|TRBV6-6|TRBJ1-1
TGTGCCAGCAGTTCCGTGTTTAAGGGACAGGCTGAAGCTTTCTTT
CASSSVFKGQAEAFF
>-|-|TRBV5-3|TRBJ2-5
TGTGCCAGCCACGGGACGGGTCAAGAGACCCAGTACTTC
CASHGTGQETQYF
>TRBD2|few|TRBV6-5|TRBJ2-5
TGTGCCAGCAGTTCTTCCTCGGTGGGGGGGGGAGAGACCCAGTACTTC
CASSSSSVGGGETQYF
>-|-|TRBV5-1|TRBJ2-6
TGCGCCAGCAGCGCAGTAGGTGGGGCCAACGTCCTGACTTTC
CASSAVGGANVLTF
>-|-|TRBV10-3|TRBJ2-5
TGTGCGGGGCTGGGCCCGCGACAGCGAAAGATCCAGTACTTC
CAGLGPRQRKIQYF
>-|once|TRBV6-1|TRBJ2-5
TGTGCCAGGGGTGACGGAGCCGGAGACAAAGAGACCCAGTACTTC
CARGDGAGDKETQYF
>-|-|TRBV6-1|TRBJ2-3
TGTGCCAGGGGAACGTGCGCCAAAGACACTCAGTATTTC
CARGTCAKDTQYF
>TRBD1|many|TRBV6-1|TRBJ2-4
TGTGCCAGCAGTGAACTCTTTGGGACAGAGAAAAACATTCAGTACTTC
CASSELFGTEKNIQYF
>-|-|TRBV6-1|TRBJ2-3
TGTGCCAGGGGGTACGGGGGCAGGGGCACAGAGACGCAGTATTTC
CARGYGGRGTETQYF
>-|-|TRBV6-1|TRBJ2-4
TGTGGCAGCACGGGCCAGTGTACCACAGACACTCAGTATTTC
CGSTGQCTTDTQYF
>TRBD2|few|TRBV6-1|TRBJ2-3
TGTGCCAGCAGTGGACCCGGGACTAGCGGGAGTACAGATACGCAGTATTTT
CASSGPGTSGSTDTQYF
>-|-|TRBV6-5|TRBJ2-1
TGTGCCAGCAGTTACCGTGCAGGGGCCGGATATGAGCAGTTCTTC
CASSYRAGAGYEQFF